This record covers a single T cell receptor (beta chain). The specificity of this receptor is unknown. This may come from a read error, since a much larger clone is one base off. The treatment or condition label of this sample denotes: allogeneic hematopoietic cell transplantation with graft depleted of TCRalphabeta T cells and CD19 B cells. TCRalphabeta/CD19-depleted allogeneic hematopoietic cell grafts were given to the transplant recipients, all of whom were children. The entry originates in a study of T-cell reconstitution after alpha-beta-depleted transplantation in children (dated by TCRdb to about 2016). Concerning the study at large: T-cell immune reconstitution after TCRalphabeta/CD19-depleted allogeneic hematopoietic cell transplantation in children was quantitatively tracked in the study by means of TCR repertoire profiling.

According to the germline V gene, CDR1 reads SGHRS and CDR2 reads YFSETQ. From the cysteine through the phenylalanine, the CDR3 covers 14 amino acids. The retained sequence is limited to the CDR3, 42 bases, with the frame set at the first base. Library creation used PCR. Sequenced using an Illumina HiSeq 2500. Molecular barcoding was employed in the preparation of TCR libraries, with unique molecular identifiers being used to normalize TCRbeta repertoire quantification. TCRdb reprocessed the public reads (quality trimming at Q25 with fastp, clone calling with MiXCR) and kept in-frame beta chains. A single entry per CDR3 protein holds the most common genes and DNA from its merged rows. Counted in this sample were fewer than 350,000 distinct CDR3 sequences; 10% of them appeared once. 7.5% of the sample is taken by the ten largest. The paper's findings and limits, for the study overall: Over subsequent months, a decline in hyperexpanded clone frequencies was noted, and after one year, T-cell counts and TCRbeta diversity were mostly ascribed to newly produced T cells. In some patients, the high TCRbeta diversity seen at day 60 was put down to recipient T cells and intrathymic progenitors that had survived conditioning. The apparently early alphabetaT-cell count recovery about two months after transplant was reportedly dependent on only several hundred rapidly expanded clones derived from non-depleted graft cells.

This receptor was obtained from a boy less than two years old with acute myeloid leukemia, due to receive a stem cell transplant. The sample consisted of PBMCs, taken before TCRalphabeta/CD19-depleted stem cell transplant. The V gene is TRBV5-1 and the J gene is TRBJ2-1; no D gene call is confident. The J call is in doubt because the DNA end fits TRBJ2-7 better. The nucleotide sequence reads TGCGCCAGCAGCTTGGGGGTATCCTACAATGAGCAGTACTTC. Its protein is CASSLGVSYNEQYF.